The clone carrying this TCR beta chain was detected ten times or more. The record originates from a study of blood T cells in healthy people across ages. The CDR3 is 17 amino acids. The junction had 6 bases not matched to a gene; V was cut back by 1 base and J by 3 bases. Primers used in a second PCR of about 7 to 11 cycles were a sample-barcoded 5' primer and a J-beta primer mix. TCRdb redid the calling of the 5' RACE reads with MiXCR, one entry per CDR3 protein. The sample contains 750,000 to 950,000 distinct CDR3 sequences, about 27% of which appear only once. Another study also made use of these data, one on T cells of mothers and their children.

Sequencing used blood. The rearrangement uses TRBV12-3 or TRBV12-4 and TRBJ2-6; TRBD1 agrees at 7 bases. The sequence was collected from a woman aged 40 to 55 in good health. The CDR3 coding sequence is TGTGCCAGCAGTTTAGGGCAGGGGGTGAGTGGGGCCAACGTCCTGACTTTC. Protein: CASSLGQGVSGANVLTF.